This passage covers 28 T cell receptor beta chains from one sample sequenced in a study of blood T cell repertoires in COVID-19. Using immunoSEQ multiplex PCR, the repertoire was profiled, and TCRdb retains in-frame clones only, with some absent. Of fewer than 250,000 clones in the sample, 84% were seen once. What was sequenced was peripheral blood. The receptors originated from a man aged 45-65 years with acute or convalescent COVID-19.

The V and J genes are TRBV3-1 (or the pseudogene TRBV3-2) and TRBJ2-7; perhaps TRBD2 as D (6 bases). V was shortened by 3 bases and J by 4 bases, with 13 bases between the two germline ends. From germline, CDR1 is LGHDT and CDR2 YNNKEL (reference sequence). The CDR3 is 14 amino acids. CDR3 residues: CASSQPGVVYEQYF. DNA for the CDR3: TGTGCCAGCAGCCAGCCGGGAGTGGTGTACGAGCAGTACTTC.

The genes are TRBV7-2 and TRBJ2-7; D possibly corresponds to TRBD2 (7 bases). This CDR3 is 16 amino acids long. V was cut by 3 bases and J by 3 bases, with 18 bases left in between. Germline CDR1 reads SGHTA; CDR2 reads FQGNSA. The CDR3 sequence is CASSFRRGARRYEQYF. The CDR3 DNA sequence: TGTGCCAGCAGCTTTCGCCGGGGGGCCCGACGCTACGAGCAGTACTTC.

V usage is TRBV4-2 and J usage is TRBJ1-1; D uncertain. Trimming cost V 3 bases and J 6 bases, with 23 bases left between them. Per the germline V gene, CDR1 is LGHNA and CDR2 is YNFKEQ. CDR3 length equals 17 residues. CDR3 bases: TGTGCCAGCAGCCACCGAGGTCCACAAAAGCCGGGGTCTGAAGCTTTCTTT. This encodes CASSHRGPQKPGSEAFF.

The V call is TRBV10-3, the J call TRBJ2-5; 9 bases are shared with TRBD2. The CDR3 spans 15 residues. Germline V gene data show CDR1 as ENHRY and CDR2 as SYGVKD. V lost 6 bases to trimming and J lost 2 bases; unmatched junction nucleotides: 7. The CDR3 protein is CAIRAGTSWQETQYF. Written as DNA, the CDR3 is TGTGCCATCAGAGCCGGGACTAGCTGGCAAGAGACCCAGTACTTC.

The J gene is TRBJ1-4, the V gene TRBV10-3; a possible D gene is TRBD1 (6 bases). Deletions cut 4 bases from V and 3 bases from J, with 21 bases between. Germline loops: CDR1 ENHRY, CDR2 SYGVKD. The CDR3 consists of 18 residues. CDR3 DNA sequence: TGTGCCATCAGTGTAGTACGAGCTAAAGAGGGGGCTAATGAAAAACTGTTTTTT. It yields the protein CAISVVRAKEGANEKLFF.

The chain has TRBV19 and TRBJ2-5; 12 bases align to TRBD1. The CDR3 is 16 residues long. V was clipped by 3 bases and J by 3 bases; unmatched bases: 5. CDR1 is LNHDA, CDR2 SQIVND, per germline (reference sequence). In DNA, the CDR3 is TGTGCCAGTAGTATCCGCGGGACAGGGGGCGAAGAGACCCAGTACTTC. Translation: CASSIRGTGGEETQYF.

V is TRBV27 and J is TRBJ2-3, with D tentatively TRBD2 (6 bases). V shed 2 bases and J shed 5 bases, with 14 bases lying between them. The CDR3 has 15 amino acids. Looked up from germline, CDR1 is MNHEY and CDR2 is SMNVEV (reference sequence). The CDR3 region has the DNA TGTGCCAGCAGTTTAGGAGGGGTCGGTCAAGATACGCAGTATTTT. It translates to CASSLGGVGQDTQYF.

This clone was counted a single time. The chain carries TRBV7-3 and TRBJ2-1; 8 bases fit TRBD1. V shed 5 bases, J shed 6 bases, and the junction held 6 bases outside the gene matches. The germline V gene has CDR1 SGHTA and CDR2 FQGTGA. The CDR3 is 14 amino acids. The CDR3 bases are TGTGCCAGCAGCCCAAGGACAGGGTTCAATGAGCAGTTCTTC. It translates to CASSPRTGFNEQFF.

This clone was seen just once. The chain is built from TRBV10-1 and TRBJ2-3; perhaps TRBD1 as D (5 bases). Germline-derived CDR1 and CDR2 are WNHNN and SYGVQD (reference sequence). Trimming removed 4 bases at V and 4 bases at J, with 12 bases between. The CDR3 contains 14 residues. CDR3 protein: CASSGRVSADTQYF. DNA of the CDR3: TGCGCCAGCAGTGGCAGGGTCAGTGCAGATACGCAGTATTTT.

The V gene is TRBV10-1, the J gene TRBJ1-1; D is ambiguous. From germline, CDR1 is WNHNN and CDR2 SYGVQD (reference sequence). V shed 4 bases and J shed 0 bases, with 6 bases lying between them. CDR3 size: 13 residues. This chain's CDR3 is CASSVNMNTEAFF. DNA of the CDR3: TGCGCCAGCAGTGTTAATATGAACACTGAAGCTTTCTTT.

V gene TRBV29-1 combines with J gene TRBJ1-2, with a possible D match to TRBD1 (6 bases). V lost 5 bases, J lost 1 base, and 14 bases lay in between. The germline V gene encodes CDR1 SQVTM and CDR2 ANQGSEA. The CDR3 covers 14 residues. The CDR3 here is CSVLAGQINYGYTF. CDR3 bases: TGCAGCGTTCTCGCCGGACAGATTAACTATGGCTACACCTTC.

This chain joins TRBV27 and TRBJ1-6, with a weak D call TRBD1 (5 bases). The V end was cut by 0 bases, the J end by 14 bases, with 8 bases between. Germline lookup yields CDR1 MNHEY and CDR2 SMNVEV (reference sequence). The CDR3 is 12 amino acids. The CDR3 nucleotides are TGTGCCAGCAGTTTATCGTCGGGGGCCCTCCACTTT. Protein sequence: CASSLSSGALHF.

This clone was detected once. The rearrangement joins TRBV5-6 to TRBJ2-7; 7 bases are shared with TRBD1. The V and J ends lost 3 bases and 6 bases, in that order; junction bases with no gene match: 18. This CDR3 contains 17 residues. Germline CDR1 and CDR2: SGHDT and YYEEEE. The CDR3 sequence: CASSSAFVRQGDREQYF. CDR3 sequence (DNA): TGTGCCAGCAGCTCAGCCTTTGTGAGACAGGGAGACCGCGAGCAGTACTTC.

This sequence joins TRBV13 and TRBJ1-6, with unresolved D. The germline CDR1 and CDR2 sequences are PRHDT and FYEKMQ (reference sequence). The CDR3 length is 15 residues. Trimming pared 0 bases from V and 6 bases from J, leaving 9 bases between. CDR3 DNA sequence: TGTGCCAGCAGCTTAGGGACTTCTTCTAATTCACCCCTCCACTTT. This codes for CASSLGTSSNSPLHF.

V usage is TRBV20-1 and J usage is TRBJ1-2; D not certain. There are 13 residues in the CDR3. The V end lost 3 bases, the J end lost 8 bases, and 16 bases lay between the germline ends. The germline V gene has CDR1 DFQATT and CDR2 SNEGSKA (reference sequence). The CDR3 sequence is CSASENGARGYTF. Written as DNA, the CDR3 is TGCAGTGCTAGTGAAAACGGAGCGCGGGGCTACACCTTC.

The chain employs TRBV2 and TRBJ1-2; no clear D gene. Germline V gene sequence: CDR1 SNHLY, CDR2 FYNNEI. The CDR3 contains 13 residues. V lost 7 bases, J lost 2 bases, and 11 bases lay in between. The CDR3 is CASTPDSNYGYTF. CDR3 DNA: TGTGCCAGCACCCCGGACTCAAACTATGGCTACACCTTC.

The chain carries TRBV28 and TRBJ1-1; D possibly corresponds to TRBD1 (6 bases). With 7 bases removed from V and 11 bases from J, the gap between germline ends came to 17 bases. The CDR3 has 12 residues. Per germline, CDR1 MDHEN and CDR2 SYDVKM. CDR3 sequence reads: CASTNRVIHAFF. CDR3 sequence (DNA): TGTGCCAGCACCAACAGGGTGATCCACGCTTTCTTT.

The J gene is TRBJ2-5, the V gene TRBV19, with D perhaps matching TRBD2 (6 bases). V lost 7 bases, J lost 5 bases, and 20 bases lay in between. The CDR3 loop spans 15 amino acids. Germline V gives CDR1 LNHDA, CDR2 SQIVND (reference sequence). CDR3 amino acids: CASTESSVSWETQYF. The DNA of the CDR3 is TGTGCCAGTACCGAATCTAGCGTATCTTGGGAGACCCAGTACTTC.

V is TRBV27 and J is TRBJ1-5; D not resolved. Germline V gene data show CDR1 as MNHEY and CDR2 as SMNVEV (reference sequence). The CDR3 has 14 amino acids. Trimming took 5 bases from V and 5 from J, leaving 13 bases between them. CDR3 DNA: TGTGCCAGCAGTCACCTCGGGAGCGATCAGCCCCAGCATTTT. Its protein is CASSHLGSDQPQHF.

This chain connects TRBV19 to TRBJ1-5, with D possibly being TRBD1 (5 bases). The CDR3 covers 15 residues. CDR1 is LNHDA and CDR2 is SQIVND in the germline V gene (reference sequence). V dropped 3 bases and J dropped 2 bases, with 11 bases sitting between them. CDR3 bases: TGTGCCAGTAGTATCGCGGGGGGTGGCAATCAGCCCCAGCATTTT. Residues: CASSIAGGGNQPQHF.

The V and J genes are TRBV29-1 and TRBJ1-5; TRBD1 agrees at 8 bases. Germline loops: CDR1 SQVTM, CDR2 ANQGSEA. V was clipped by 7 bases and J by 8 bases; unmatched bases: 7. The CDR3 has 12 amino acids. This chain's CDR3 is CSANDRGEPQHF. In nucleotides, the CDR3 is TGCAGCGCCAACGACAGGGGTGAGCCCCAGCATTTT.

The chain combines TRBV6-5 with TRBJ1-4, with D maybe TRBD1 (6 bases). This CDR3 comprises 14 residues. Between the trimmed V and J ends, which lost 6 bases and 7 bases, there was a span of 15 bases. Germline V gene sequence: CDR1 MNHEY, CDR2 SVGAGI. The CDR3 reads CASSSGQWREKLFF. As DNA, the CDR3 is TGTGCCAGCAGCTCCGGACAGTGGCGTGAAAAACTGTTTTTT.

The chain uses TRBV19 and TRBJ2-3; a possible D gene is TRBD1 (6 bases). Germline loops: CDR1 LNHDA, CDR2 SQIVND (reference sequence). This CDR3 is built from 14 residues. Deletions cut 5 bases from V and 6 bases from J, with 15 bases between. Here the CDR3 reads CASSPGVHPDTQYF. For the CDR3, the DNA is TGTGCCAGTAGTCCAGGGGTCCATCCGGATACGCAGTATTTT.

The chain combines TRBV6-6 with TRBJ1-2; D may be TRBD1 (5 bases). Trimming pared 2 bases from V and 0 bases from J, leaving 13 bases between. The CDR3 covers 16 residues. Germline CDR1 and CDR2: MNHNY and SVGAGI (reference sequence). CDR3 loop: CASSYRVDRSNYGYTF. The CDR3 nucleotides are TGTGCCAGCAGTTACCGGGTCGACAGATCTAACTATGGCTACACCTTC.

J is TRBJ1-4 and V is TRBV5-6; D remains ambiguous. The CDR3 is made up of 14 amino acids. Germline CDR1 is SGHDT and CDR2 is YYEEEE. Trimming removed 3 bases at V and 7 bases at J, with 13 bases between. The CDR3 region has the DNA TGTGCCAGCAGCTCCAGGCTTGTCGGTGAAAAACTGTTTTTT. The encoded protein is CASSSRLVGEKLFF.

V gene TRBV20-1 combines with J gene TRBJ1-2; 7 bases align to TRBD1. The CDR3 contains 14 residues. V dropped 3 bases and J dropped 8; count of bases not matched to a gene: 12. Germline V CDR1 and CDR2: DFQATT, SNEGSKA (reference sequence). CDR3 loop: CSASFAQGVMGYTF. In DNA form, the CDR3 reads TGCAGTGCTAGTTTCGCGCAGGGGGTAATGGGCTACACCTTC.

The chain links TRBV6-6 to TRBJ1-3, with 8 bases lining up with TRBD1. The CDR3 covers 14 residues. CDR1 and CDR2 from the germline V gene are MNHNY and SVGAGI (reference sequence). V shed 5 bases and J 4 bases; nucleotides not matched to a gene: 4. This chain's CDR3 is CASSQGQVGNTIYF. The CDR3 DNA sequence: TGTGCCAGCAGTCAGGGACAGGTCGGAAACACCATATATTTT.

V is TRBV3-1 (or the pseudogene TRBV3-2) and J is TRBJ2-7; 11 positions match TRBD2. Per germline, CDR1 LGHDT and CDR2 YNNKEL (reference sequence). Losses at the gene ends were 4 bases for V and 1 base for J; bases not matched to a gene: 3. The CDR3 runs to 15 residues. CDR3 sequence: CASSPGLAVSYEQYF. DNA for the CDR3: TGTGCCAGCAGCCCGGGACTAGCGGTATCCTACGAGCAGTACTTC.